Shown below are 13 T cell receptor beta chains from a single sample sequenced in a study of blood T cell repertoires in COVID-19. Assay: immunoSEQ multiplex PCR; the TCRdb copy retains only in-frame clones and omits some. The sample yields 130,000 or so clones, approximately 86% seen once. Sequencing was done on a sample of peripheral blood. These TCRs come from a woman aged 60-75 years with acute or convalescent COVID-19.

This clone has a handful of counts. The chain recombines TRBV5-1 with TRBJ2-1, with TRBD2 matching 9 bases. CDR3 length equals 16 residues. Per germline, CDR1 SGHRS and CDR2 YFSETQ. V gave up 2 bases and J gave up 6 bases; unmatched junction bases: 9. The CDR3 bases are TGCGCCAGCAGCTTAGAAAGCGGGGGGTCCCTCAATGAGCAGTTCTTC. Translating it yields CASSLESGGSLNEQFF.

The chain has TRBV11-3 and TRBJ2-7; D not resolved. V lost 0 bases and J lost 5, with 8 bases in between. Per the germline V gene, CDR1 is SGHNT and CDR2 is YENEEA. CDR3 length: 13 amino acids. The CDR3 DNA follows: TGTGCCAGCAGCTTAGATCTTTCTAACGAGCAGTACTTC. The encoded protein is CASSLDLSNEQYF.

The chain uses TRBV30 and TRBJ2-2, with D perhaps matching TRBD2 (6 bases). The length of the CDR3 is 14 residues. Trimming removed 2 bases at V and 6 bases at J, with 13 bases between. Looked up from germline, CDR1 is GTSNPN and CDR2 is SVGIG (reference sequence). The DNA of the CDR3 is TGTGCCTGGAGTCGGGGGATTGGTTCCGGGGAGCTGTTTTTT. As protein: CAWSRGIGSGELFF.

CDR3 loop: CASSPGQGAGSEKLFF. CDR3 DNA: TGCGCCAGCAGCCCGGGACAGGGGGCCGGTAGTGAAAAACTGTTTTTT. The chain employs TRBV4-1 and TRBJ1-4; 12 bases are a match to TRBD1. With 4 bases clipped from V and 7 bases from J, the junction kept 7 bases outside the gene matches. The germline V gene encodes CDR1 MGHRA and CDR2 YSYEKL. This CDR3 is 16 amino acids long.

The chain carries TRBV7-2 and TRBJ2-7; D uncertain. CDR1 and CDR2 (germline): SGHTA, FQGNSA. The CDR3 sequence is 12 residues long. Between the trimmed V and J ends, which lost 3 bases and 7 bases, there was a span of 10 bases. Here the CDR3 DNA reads TGTGCCAGCAGCTTCCGGTTGAGGGAGCAGTACTTC. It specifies CASSFRLREQYF.

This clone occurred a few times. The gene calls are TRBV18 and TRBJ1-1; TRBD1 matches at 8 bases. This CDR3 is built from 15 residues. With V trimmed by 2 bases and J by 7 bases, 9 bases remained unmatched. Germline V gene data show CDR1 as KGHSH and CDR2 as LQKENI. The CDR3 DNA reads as TGTGCCAGCTCACCATTTCAGGGGGCGCCTGGTGAAGCTTTCTTT. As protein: CASSPFQGAPGEAFF.

The CDR3 DNA is TGTGCCAGCAGCGTAGGTTTCGGGGGAGGGATAGAGGAACTGTTTTTT. This sequence encodes CASSVGFGGGIEELFF. The chain joins TRBV9 to TRBJ1-4; D perhaps matches TRBD1 (5 bases). CDR1 and CDR2 from the germline V gene are SGDLS and YYNGEE. The CDR3 is made up of 16 amino acids. Trimming left V 0 bases short and J 12 bases short, with 21 bases between. Based on the CDR3 plus reference TRBV9 and TRBJ1-4, the full variable domain is DSGVTQTPKHLITATGQRVTLRCSPRSGDLSVYWYQQSLDQGLQFLIQYYNGEERAKGNILERFSAQQFPDLHSELNLSSLELGDSALYFCASSVGFGGGIEELFFGSGTQLSVL.

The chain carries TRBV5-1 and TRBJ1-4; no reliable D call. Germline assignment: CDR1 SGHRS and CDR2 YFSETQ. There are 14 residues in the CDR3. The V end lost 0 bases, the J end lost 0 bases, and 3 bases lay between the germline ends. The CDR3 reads CASSLDSTNEKLFF. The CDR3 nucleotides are TGCGCCAGCAGCTTGGACTCAACTAATGAAAAACTGTTTTTT. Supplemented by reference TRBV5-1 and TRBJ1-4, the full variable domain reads KAGVTQTPRYLIKTRGQQVTLSCSPISGHRSVSWYQQTPGQGLQFLFEYFSETQRNKGNFPGRFSGRQFSNSRSEMNVSTLELGDSALYLCASSLDSTNEKLFFGSGTQLSVL.

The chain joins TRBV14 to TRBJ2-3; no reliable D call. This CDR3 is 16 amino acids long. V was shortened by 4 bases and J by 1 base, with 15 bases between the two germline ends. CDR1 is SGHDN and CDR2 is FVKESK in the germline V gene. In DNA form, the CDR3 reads TGTGCCAGCAGCCCCTTCTATCTGGCGGGCACAGATACGCAGTATTTT. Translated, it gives CASSPFYLAGTDTQYF.

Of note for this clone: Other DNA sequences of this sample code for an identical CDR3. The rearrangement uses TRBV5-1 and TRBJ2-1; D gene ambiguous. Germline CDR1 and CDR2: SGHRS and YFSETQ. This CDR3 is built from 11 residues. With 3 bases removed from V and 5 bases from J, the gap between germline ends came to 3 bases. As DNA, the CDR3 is TGCGCCAGCAGCTCAGACAATGAGCAGTTCTTC. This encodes CASSSDNEQFF.

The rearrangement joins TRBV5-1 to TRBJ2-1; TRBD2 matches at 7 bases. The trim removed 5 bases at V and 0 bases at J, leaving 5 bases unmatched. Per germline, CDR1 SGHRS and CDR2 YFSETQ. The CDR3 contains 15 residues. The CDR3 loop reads CASSPSGVSYNEQFF. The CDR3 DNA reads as TGCGCCAGCAGTCCCAGCGGGGTCTCCTACAATGAGCAGTTCTTC.

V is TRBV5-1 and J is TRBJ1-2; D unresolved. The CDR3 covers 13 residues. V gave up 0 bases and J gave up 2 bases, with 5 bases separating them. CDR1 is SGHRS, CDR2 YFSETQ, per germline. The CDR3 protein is CASSLGQNYGYTF. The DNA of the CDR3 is TGCGCCAGCAGCTTGGGTCAGAACTATGGCTACACCTTC. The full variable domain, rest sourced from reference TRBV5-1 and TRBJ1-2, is KAGVTQTPRYLIKTRGQQVTLSCSPISGHRSVSWYQQTPGQGLQFLFEYFSETQRNKGNFPGRFSGRQFSNSRSEMNVSTLELGDSALYLCASSLGQNYGYTFGSGTRLTVV.

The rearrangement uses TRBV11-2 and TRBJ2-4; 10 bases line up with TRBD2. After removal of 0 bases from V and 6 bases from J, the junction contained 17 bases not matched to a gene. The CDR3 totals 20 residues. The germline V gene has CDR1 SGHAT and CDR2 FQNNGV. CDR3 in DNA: TGTGCCAGCAGCTTAGACTCGAGGCGGGAAGCGGGGGGGCCGACAAACATTCAGTACTTC. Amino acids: CASSLDSRREAGGPTNIQYF.